Described below is a single T cell receptor (beta chain) sequence and its context. TCRdb's copy holds only in-frame clones and misses some; the assay was immunoSEQ multiplex PCR. This table holds fewer than 800,000 clones, around 92% found once. These data originate in a study of shared clonotypes between healthy human individuals. About the research overall: Three CD4 naive, three CD4 memory, two CD8 naive and one CD8 memory plate were used per donor.

Terminally differentiated effector memory CD45RA+ cells were left out of the naive CD8 fraction, which was CD45RO-negative and positively selected for CCR7. This TCR came from a man aged 30 to 39 in good health. Source material: naive CD8+ T cells sorted from blood.

The CDR3 sequence: CASSFRLGHQVGNGYTF. DNA of the CDR3: TGTGCCAGCAGTTTCCGTTTGGGACACCAAGTAGGTAATGGCTACACCTTC. V is TRBV28 and J is TRBJ1-2; weak D call: TRBD1 (6 bases). The CDR3 covers 17 residues. With 3 bases removed from V and 6 bases from J, the gap between germline ends came to 23 bases. The germline V gene encodes CDR1 MDHEN and CDR2 SYDVKM.